What follows is one TCR beta chain and its context. Its antigen is still unknown. Base qualities were left out, and no much larger clone turns up one base away. There are 14 amino acids in the CDR3, from cysteine to phenylalanine inclusive. CDR3 DNA is the only sequence kept; it has 42 bases, read in frame from the first base. Cut back by 3 bases and 0 bases, the V and J ends lie 10 bases apart. From the germline V gene, CDR1 is SGHRS and CDR2 is YFSETQ. These data originate in a study of cytomegalovirus exposure and HLA in healthy donors (dated by TCRdb to the late 2010s). Broadly, across the study: According to a later analysis, the roughly 120 validation repertoires were produced on the same platform as the roughly 600 repertoires of the first cohort. The study aimed to test whether signatures of past pathogen exposure could be identified by cataloging public T cell receptors. Along with the approximately 650-subject first cohort, a separate validation cohort of over a hundred different subjects was used. The study combined high-throughput TCR immunosequencing, statistical association of individual TCRs with disease status, and machine learning to predict cytomegalovirus infection status.

The study at large found these results: The authors suggested that the approach could potentially be extended to other disease states and immunological phenotypes. Cytomegalovirus status was reported to be diagnosed by the classifier with high specificity and sensitivity in both the original and validation cohorts. Of the cluster scores, roughly 95% were above 0 in a later analysis, which found that TCRs clustered in the first cohort also tended to co-occur in the 95 to 150 validation repertoires. A total of around 150 TCR beta chains were listed by the study as associated with cytomegalovirus. Three of the identified cytomegalovirus-associated TCR beta chains were confirmed in vitro to be specific for cytomegalovirus antigens. All 120 or so repertoires were used to score co-occurrence in the validation cohort in a later analysis, because that analysis had no HLA typing for the cohort. Most TCR sequences were observed very rarely across donors, whereas some public TCRs were present in many individuals.

The donors belonged to the validation cohort of around 110 subjects, which was separate from the approximately 610-subject first cohort. Libraries came from the immunoSEQ multiplex PCR assay. From the authors' description of their analysis: To diagnose cytomegalovirus status from the catalog of TCR beta chain sequences, a statistical classification framework was built. TCRdb obtained this table from immuneACCESS and retained in-frame rearrangements with V and J assigned. These tables miss some clones; where compared with another copy, unresolved V genes account for less than half of the shortfall, and the remainder is unexplained. V and J calls and clone size come straight from that table; D and trimming were deduced from the DNA. This sample comprises some 120,000 clones, about 90% of them detected only once. Roughly 1.4% of the sample lies in the top ten.

The chain is made from TRBV5-1 and TRBJ2-7, with the identity of the D gene unclear. The sequence was obtained from a man younger than 45 in good health and CMV-seronegative. The sequenced material came from PBMCs. CDR3 protein: CASSSITNSYEQYF. The DNA is as follows: TGCGCCAGCAGCTCCATTACAAACTCCTACGAGCAGTACTTC.